Below are 26 T cell receptor beta chains sequenced from a single sample in a study of blood T cell repertoires in COVID-19. Clones were sequenced by immunoSEQ multiplex PCR, and TCRdb holds only the in-frame ones, with some missing. The sample contains around 190,000 clones, approximately 80% of which appear only once. Sample: peripheral blood. The receptors shown here come from a woman aged 45-65 years with active or convalescent COVID-19.

J is TRBJ1-1 and V is TRBV4-3; no clear D gene. The CDR3 spans 15 residues. Germline loops: CDR1 LGHNA, CDR2 YSLEER. V lost 0 bases, J lost 4 bases, and 12 bases lay in between. In DNA form, the CDR3 reads TGCGCCAGCAGCCAAGAACTTCAGAGGGTCACTGAAGCTTTCTTT. Protein sequence: CASSQELQRVTEAFF.

CDR3 residues: CASSQSGQGGEKLFF. Here the CDR3 DNA reads TGTGCCAGCAGCCAAAGTGGACAGGGTGGCGAAAAACTGTTTTTT. The chain has TRBV3-1 (or the pseudogene TRBV3-2) and TRBJ1-4; TRBD1 matches at 8 bases. The CDR3 extends over 15 amino acids. Germline assignment: CDR1 LGHDT and CDR2 YNNKEL (reference sequence). V was clipped by 2 bases and J by 8 bases; unmatched bases: 7.

This sequence joins TRBV7-2 and TRBJ2-5; D is perhaps TRBD2 (6 bases). The CDR3 extends over 16 amino acids. Trimming removed 1 base from V and 3 bases from J, with 15 bases in between. Germline V lookup: CDR1 SGHTA, CDR2 FQGNSA. The CDR3 reads CASSLGSGGGEETQYF. The CDR3 DNA is TGTGCCAGCAGCTTAGGCAGCGGTGGAGGGGAAGAGACCCAGTACTTC.

The V call is TRBV25-1, the J call TRBJ1-4, with D uncertain. This CDR3 has 14 amino acids. The V and J ends lost 6 bases and 5 bases respectively, with 13 bases between them. Per the germline V gene, CDR1 is MGHDK and CDR2 is SYGVNS. The CDR3 region has the DNA TGTGCCAGCAGCCCACCGGAGCTGAATGAAAAACTGTTTTTT. Translated, it gives CASSPPELNEKLFF.

This chain uses TRBV5-1 with TRBJ1-1; the D gene is possibly TRBD1 (6 bases). CDR3 length: 13 residues. The V gene's germline CDR1 is SGHRS and CDR2 YFSETQ. The V gene lost 0 bases and the J gene lost 10 bases, with 13 bases spanning the gap. The CDR3 sequence: CASSLEQGRRAFF. In DNA form, the CDR3 reads TGCGCCAGCAGCTTGGAACAGGGCAGGAGAGCTTTCTTT.

J is TRBJ2-1 and V is TRBV14; unclear D gene. The V and J ends lost 2 bases and 3 bases respectively, with 5 bases between them. Germline V lookup: CDR1 SGHDN, CDR2 FVKESK. The CDR3 spans 13 residues. CDR3 region: CASSQSLYNEQFF. The CDR3 DNA is TGTGCCAGCAGCCAAAGCCTCTACAATGAGCAGTTCTTC.

The chain joins TRBV6-6 to TRBJ1-5; TRBD1 might be the D (5 bases). CDR1 and CDR2 (germline): MNHNY, SVGAGI (reference sequence). This CDR3 has 14 amino acids. Trimming cost V 5 bases and J 4 bases, with 12 bases left between them. CDR3 nucleotide sequence: TGTGCCAGCAGTCAAGGGACTTCGAATCAGCCCCAGCATTTT. It encodes CASSQGTSNQPQHF.

V is TRBV7-2 and J is TRBJ1-1; D may be TRBD1 (6 bases). The germline V gene encodes CDR1 SGHTA and CDR2 FQGNSA. The CDR3 extends over 14 amino acids. Trimming took off 1 base at V and 4 bases at J, with 10 bases between the two ends. The CDR3 coding sequence is TGTGCCAGCAGCTTAGTGGGACACGGCACTGAAGCTTTCTTT. The encoded protein is CASSLVGHGTEAFF.

This sequence joins TRBV18 and TRBJ1-2, with D possibly being TRBD1 (6 bases). The V end was cut by 3 bases, the J end by 8 bases, with 19 bases between. The V gene's germline CDR1 is KGHSH and CDR2 LQKENI. CDR3 length equals 15 residues. CDR3: CASSPGPGQEWGYTF. The DNA of the CDR3 is TGTGCCAGCTCACCCGGGCCGGGACAAGAGTGGGGCTACACCTTC.

The rearrangement links TRBV7-2 to TRBJ1-6; 11 bases match TRBD1. The germline CDR1 and CDR2 sequences are SGHTA and FQGNSA. V was clipped by 1 base and J by 9 bases; unmatched bases: 5. This CDR3 comprises 16 residues. Here the CDR3 DNA reads TGTGCCAGCAGCTTAGATGTGGGACAGGGGGGTTCACCCCTCCACTTT. It specifies CASSLDVGQGGSPLHF.

The rearrangement joins TRBV29-1 to TRBJ1-1; 8 nucleotides align to TRBD1. CDR3 length: 12 residues. Germline CDR1 is SQVTM and CDR2 is ANQGSEA. The J segment lost 7 bases and the V segment lost 8 bases, leaving 9 bases of the junction unmatched. The CDR3 DNA reads TGCAGCACCCCGACAGGGGACGTTGAAGCTTTCTTT. It specifies CSTPTGDVEAFF.

The V call is TRBV7-3, the J call TRBJ1-4; 7 bases map to TRBD1. The CDR3 spans 15 residues. Trimming at V came to 5 bases and at J to 7 bases, leaving 10 bases not matched to a gene. The V gene's germline CDR1 is SGHTA and CDR2 FQGTGA. Here the CDR3 DNA reads TGTGCCAGCAGCCCCTGGACAGGAGTTATTGAAAAACTGTTTTTT. Amino acids: CASSPWTGVIEKLFF. Drawing the rest from reference TRBV7-3 and TRBJ1-4, the complete variable domain is GAGVSQTPSNKVTEKGKYVELRCDPISGHTALYWYRQSLGQGPEFLIYFQGTGAADDSGLPNDRFFAVRPEGSVSTLKIQRTERGDSAVYLCASSPWTGVIEKLFFGSGTQLSVL.

The genes are TRBV5-1 and TRBJ2-2, with D perhaps matching TRBD2 (5 bases). Germline V lookup: CDR1 SGHRS, CDR2 YFSETQ. The CDR3 extends over 17 amino acids. Trimming removed 7 bases from V and 0 bases from J, with 19 bases in between. CDR3 nucleotide sequence: TGCGCCAGCCGCATGACCGCTAGCATGACGAACACCGGGGAGCTGTTTTTT. Its translation is CASRMTASMTNTGELFF.

The rearrangement links TRBV3-1 (or the pseudogene TRBV3-2) to TRBJ2-7; tentatively, D is TRBD2 (5 bases). The germline V gene has CDR1 LGHDT and CDR2 YNNKEL (reference sequence). The CDR3 is made up of 12 amino acids. V shed 4 bases and J shed 6 bases, with 10 bases lying between them. The CDR3 loop reads CASSLARGEQYF. The CDR3 bases are TGTGCCAGCAGCCTAGCTCGGGGCGAGCAGTACTTC.

The V call is TRBV5-6, the J call TRBJ2-1, with 7 positions matching TRBD1. Per the germline V gene, CDR1 is SGHDT and CDR2 is YYEEEE. The CDR3 loop spans 17 amino acids. Unmatched junction bases numbered 14, after V lost 2 bases and J lost 6 bases. The CDR3 bases are TGTGCCAGCAGCTTTCCTCTACTAGGGGGCCAGGTCAATGAGCAGTTCTTC. Translation gives CASSFPLLGGQVNEQFF.

In this sample, this clone turned up a few times. The J gene is TRBJ2-2, the V gene TRBV11-1, with D hard to call. The ends were cut back, 4 bases at V and 2 bases at J, with 5 bases in the middle. The germline V gene encodes CDR1 SGHAT and CDR2 FQDESV (reference sequence). This CDR3 is 13 amino acids long. The CDR3 is CASSSPNTGELFF. CDR3 DNA: TGTGCCAGCAGCTCTCCTAACACCGGGGAGCTGTTTTTT. Drawing the rest from reference TRBV11-1 and TRBJ2-2, the complete variable domain is EAEVAQSPRYKITEKSQAVAFWCDPISGHATLYWYRQILGQGPELLVQFQDESVVDDSQLPKDRFSAERLKGVDSTLKIQPAELGDSAMYLCASSSPNTGELFFGEGSRLTVL.

This chain joins TRBV7-2 and TRBJ1-5; D uncertain. The ends were cut back, 0 bases at V and 2 bases at J, with 8 bases in the middle. CDR1 SGHTA and CDR2 FQGNSA come from the germline V gene. The CDR3 has 15 residues. This chain's CDR3 is CASSLAGTRNQPQHF. The CDR3 coding sequence is TGTGCCAGCAGCTTAGCGGGCACGCGCAATCAGCCCCAGCATTTT.

CDR3 sequence reads: CASSPLAGGNNEQFF. The DNA for the CDR3 is TGTGCCAGCTCACCATTAGCGGGGGGCAACAATGAGCAGTTCTTC. The chain couples TRBV18 to TRBJ2-1; TRBD2 agrees at 10 bases. Per the germline V gene, CDR1 is KGHSH and CDR2 is LQKENI. The CDR3 is made up of 15 amino acids. V lost 2 bases to trimming and J lost 5 bases; unmatched junction nucleotides: 3. Combining the CDR3 with reference TRBV18 and TRBJ2-1 gives the whole variable domain NAGVMQNPRHLVRRRGQEARLRCSPMKGHSHVYWYRQLPEEGLKFMVYLQKENIIDESGMPKERFSAEFPKEGPSILRIQQVVRGDSAAYFCASSPLAGGNNEQFFGPGTRLTVL.

The CDR3, as DNA: TGTGCCAGCATCCCAGGGCCAGGGCCTGGCTATGGCTACACCTTC. Translated: CASIPGPGPGYGYTF. This chain links TRBV6-2 or TRBV6-3 with TRBJ1-2, with D possibly matching TRBD1 (5 bases). Trimming removed 7 bases at V and 4 bases at J, with 19 bases between. CDR1 and CDR2 (germline): MNHEY, SVGEGT. The CDR3 consists of 15 residues.

With respect to this clone: The junction departs from germline at one end; a sequencing error may be responsible. The chain carries TRBV7-2 and TRBJ1-2, with D possibly TRBD1 on 6 matching bases. The V gene's germline CDR1 is SGHTA and CDR2 FQGNSA. The CDR3 length is 14 residues. The CDR3 loop is CASSNPGTPRIVAF. As DNA, the CDR3 is TGTGCCAGCAGCAATCCCGGGACACCCCGTATAGTGGCCTTC.

V and J are TRBV6-6 and TRBJ1-5, with 7 nucleotides matching TRBD1. Germline V gives CDR1 MNHNY, CDR2 SVGAGI (reference sequence). CDR3 length: 14 amino acids. The ends lost 0 bases at V and 6 bases at J; junction bases unmatched: 2. CDR3 DNA: TGTGCCAGCAGTTACTCAGGGGGCGGTCAGCCCCAGCATTTT. Translation: CASSYSGGGQPQHF.

V and J are TRBV7-6 and TRBJ1-1; TRBD1 agrees at 9 bases. Looked up from germline, CDR1 is SGHVS and CDR2 is FNYEAQ. J was trimmed by 3 bases and V by 1 base; bases with no gene match: 3. The CDR3 spans 15 residues. CDR3 sequence (DNA): TGTGCCAGCAGCTTAGTGGGACAGGGACACACTGAAGCTTTCTTT. Residues: CASSLVGQGHTEAFF.

The chain joins TRBV19 to TRBJ1-1, with D tentatively TRBD1 (5 bases). Trimming cost V 5 bases and J 1 base, with 11 bases left between them. This CDR3 contains 14 residues. Germline CDR1 reads LNHDA; CDR2 reads SQIVND (reference sequence). The CDR3 loop is CASSPRVENTEAFF. The CDR3 DNA sequence: TGTGCCAGTAGTCCCAGGGTTGAGAACACTGAAGCTTTCTTT.

The genes are TRBV18 and TRBJ2-3; the match to TRBD1 covers 7 bases. The V gene end was trimmed by 6 bases and the J gene end by 2 bases; junction bases not matched to a gene: 8. From germline, CDR1 is KGHSH and CDR2 LQKENI. The CDR3 totals 15 residues. In nucleotides, the CDR3 is TGTGCCAGCTCGCCGACAGGGATCTTCACAGATACGCAGTATTTT. Its protein product is CASSPTGIFTDTQYF. The whole variable domain, remainder taken from reference TRBV18 and TRBJ2-3, is NAGVMQNPRHLVRRRGQEARLRCSPMKGHSHVYWYRQLPEEGLKFMVYLQKENIIDESGMPKERFSAEFPKEGPSILRIQQVVRGDSAAYFCASSPTGIFTDTQYFGPGTRLTVL.

The V gene is TRBV6-2 or TRBV6-3, the J gene TRBJ2-5; D is unresolved. The CDR3 sequence is 14 residues long. Trimming left V 6 bases short and J 2 bases short, with 13 bases between. Germline assignment: CDR1 MNHEY and CDR2 SVGEGT. CDR3 loop: CASSPWAVQETQYF. The CDR3, as DNA: TGTGCCAGCAGCCCCTGGGCTGTTCAAGAGACCCAGTACTTC.

This clone occurred once. V usage is TRBV11-3 and J usage is TRBJ2-5; TRBD1 is a possible D gene (7 bases). With 5 bases removed from V and 5 bases from J, the gap between germline ends came to 15 bases. The germline CDR1 and CDR2 sequences are SGHNT and YENEEA. CDR3 length equals 14 residues. DNA of the CDR3: TGTGCCAGCAGCCTCCGGGCAGGGGGGGAGACCCAGTACTTC. Translated, it gives CASSLRAGGETQYF.